Listed below are T cell receptor beta chains from one sample, sequenced in a study of T cell responses to AZD1222 COVID-19 vaccine. Using immunoSEQ multiplex PCR, the repertoire was profiled, and TCRdb retains in-frame clones only, with some absent. There are around 120,000 clones in the sample; approximately 83% occur only once, and about 1.5% lies in the top ten. The specimen was peripheral blood, collected on day 0 of AZD1222 vaccination. All receptors come from an adult in good health. CDR3s include the opening cysteine and the closing phenylalanine or tryptophan. D genes are given only for firm matches. The size field is filled for only some rows; it gives once, few, many or a size class.

>TRBV28|TRBD1|NA|TRBJ2-7
CASNSGQGGSYEQYF
TGTGCCAGCAACTCCGGACAGGGCGGCTCCTACGAGCAGTACTTC
>TRBV28|NA|once|TRBJ2-7
CASSLNRVVGYEQYF
TGTGCCAGCAGTTTAAACAGGGTGGTTGGATACGAGCAGTACTTC
>TRBV3-1/TRBV3-2|NA|NA|TRBJ2-7
CASSLNPAGLAYEQYF
TGTGCCAGCAGCCTAAACCCGGCAGGCTTAGCCTACGAGCAGTACTTC
>TRBV4-1|TRBD2|NA|TRBJ2-2
CASSSRTSGGPGELFF
TGCGCCAGCAGCTCCCGGACTAGCGGGGGCCCCGGGGAGCTGTTTTTT
>TRBV28|NA|NA|TRBJ1-3
CASSLTGFGGTIYF
TGTGCCAGCAGTTTAACGGGCTTTGGGGGCACCATATATTTT
>TRBV19|NA|NA|TRBJ2-7
CASSIATPHYEQYF
TGTGCCAGTAGTATTGCCACTCCCCACTACGAGCAGTACTTC
>TRBV7-8|NA|NA|TRBJ1-3
CASSDTGRSGNTIYF
TGTGCCAGCAGCGACACAGGGCGTTCTGGAAACACCATATATTTT
>TRBV10-2|TRBD2|NA|TRBJ2-7
CASSEYTGAGYEQYF
TGCGCCAGCAGTGAGTATACAGGAGCGGGGTACGAGCAGTACTTC
>TRBV11-2|NA|NA|TRBJ1-1
CASRWTDMNTEAFF
TGTGCCAGCAGATGGACAGACATGAACACTGAAGCTTTCTTT
>TRBV9|TRBD1|NA|TRBJ1-2
CASSSRQGTNYGYTF
TGTGCCAGCAGCTCCCGACAGGGGACTAACTATGGCTACACCTTC
>TRBV3-1/TRBV3-2|TRBD1|NA|TRBJ1-5
CASSSDRGSNQPQHF
TGTGCCAGCAGCTCGGACAGGGGTAGCAATCAGCCCCAGCATTTT
>TRBV30|NA|few|TRBJ1-2
CAWSVLGTNYGYTF
TGTGCCTGGAGTGTACTGGGAACAAACTATGGCTACACCTTC
>TRBV25-1|TRBD2|NA|TRBJ2-7
CASRGTSGSYEQYF
TGTGCCAGCAGGGGGACTAGCGGGAGCTACGAGCAGTACTTC
>TRBV5-4|NA|NA|TRBJ1-4
CASRNLGGNEKLFF
TGTGCCAGCAGAAATTTAGGGGGAAATGAAAAACTGTTTTTT
>TRBV6-1|NA|NA|TRBJ2-3
CASSDPFSGTQYF
TGTGCCAGCAGTGATCCCTTTAGCGGAACGCAGTATTTT
>TRBV27|NA|NA|TRBJ2-2
CASSGETGELFF
TGTGCCAGCAGCGGAGAAACCGGGGAGCTGTTTTTT
>TRBV27|TRBD2|NA|TRBJ2-1
CASRLSGANEQFF
TGTGCCAGCAGGCTTAGCGGGGCGAATGAGCAGTTCTTC
>TRBV12-3/TRBV12-4|NA|NA|TRBJ1-1
CASSFQENTEAFF
TGTGCCAGCAGTTTTCAAGAGAACACTGAAGCTTTCTTT
>TRBV27|NA|NA|TRBJ2-7
CASMGSSYEQYF
TGTGCCAGCATGGGCTCGTCCTACGAGCAGTACTTC
>TRBV4-2|NA|NA|TRBJ2-7
CASSSSGFGSEQYF
TGTGCCAGCAGCTCCAGCGGTTTCGGGAGCGAGCAGTACTTC
>TRBV28|NA|NA|TRBJ1-5
CASSLSSRPQHF
TGTGCCAGCAGTTTATCGTCTCGGCCCCAGCATTTT
>TRBV7-2|NA|NA|TRBJ1-1
CASSEWRETNTEAFF
TGTGCCAGCAGCGAGTGGAGGGAGACGAACACTGAAGCTTTCTTT
>TRBV10-2|NA|NA|TRBJ2-3
CASSESKLTLPDTDTQYF
TGCGCCAGCAGTGAGTCGAAACTTACACTACCAGACACAGATACGCAGTATTTT
>TRBV30|NA|NA|TRBJ1-4
CAWSPLQGGEKLFF
TGTGCCTGGAGTCCTCTTCAGGGAGGTGAAAAACTGTTTTTT
>TRBV30|NA|NA|TRBJ1-6
CAWRPASSYNSPLHF
TGTGCCTGGAGACCGGCGAGCTCCTATAATTCACCCCTCCACTTT
>TRBV19|NA|NA|TRBJ1-2
CASSIATDYGYTF
TGTGCCAGTAGTATAGCCACAGATTATGGCTACACCTTC
>TRBV2|NA|NA|TRBJ1-5
CASKGNSNQPQHF
TGTGCCAGCAAAGGGAACAGCAATCAGCCCCAGCATTTT
>TRBV4-3|NA|NA|TRBJ1-4
CASSQRTGPRGEKLFF
TGCGCCAGCAGCCAACGAACAGGTCCCAGAGGCGAAAAACTGTTTTTT
>TRBV19|NA|NA|TRBJ2-2
CAGGGANTGELFF
TGTGCCGGAGGGGGGGCGAACACCGGGGAGCTGTTTTTT
>TRBV5-1|NA|NA|TRBJ1-3
CASSLEGRARGNTIYF
TGCGCCAGCAGCTTGGAGGGCAGAGCTAGAGGAAACACCATATATTTT
>TRBV7-6|TRBD2|NA|TRBJ2-1
CASSLETTSGYNEQFF
TGTGCCAGCAGCCTGGAGACGACTAGCGGCTACAATGAGCAGTTCTTC
>TRBV9|NA|NA|TRBJ2-3
CASSEWGSTDTQYF
TGTGCCAGCAGCGAGTGGGGGAGCACAGATACGCAGTATTTT
>TRBV24-1|TRBD2|NA|TRBJ2-3
CATSDWPGLAGGTADTQYF
TGTGCCACCAGTGATTGGCCGGGACTAGCGGGAGGAACGGCAGATACGCAGTATTTT
>TRBV3-1/TRBV3-2|NA|NA|TRBJ1-4
CASSQEWQGSNEKLFF
TGTGCCAGCAGCCAAGAATGGCAGGGGTCTAATGAAAAACTGTTTTTT
>TRBV7-6|NA|NA|TRBJ1-1
CASSLFGTGGGNTEAFF
TGTGCCAGCAGCTTATTTGGGACGGGGGGAGGAAACACTGAAGCTTTCTTT
>TRBV6-5|TRBD1|NA|TRBJ1-5
CASSYGTGNQPQHF
TGTGCCAGCAGTTACGGGACAGGGAATCAGCCCCAGCATTTT
>TRBV7-9|NA|NA|TRBJ1-3
CASSLAPTGSGNTIYF
TGTGCCAGCAGCTTAGCCCCCACAGGCTCTGGAAACACCATATATTTT
>TRBV4-1|NA|NA|TRBJ1-1
CASSQGQDGPRVAFF
TGCGCCAGCAGCCAGGGGCAGGACGGGCCCAGGGTAGCTTTCTTT
>TRBV6-4|TRBD1|NA|TRBJ2-2
CASRATGQNTGELFF
TGTGCCAGCAGGGCGACAGGGCAGAACACCGGGGAGCTGTTTTTT
>TRBV7-7|TRBD2|NA|TRBJ2-2
CASGRAGGELFF
TGTGCTAGCGGGAGGGCCGGCGGGGAGCTGTTTTTT